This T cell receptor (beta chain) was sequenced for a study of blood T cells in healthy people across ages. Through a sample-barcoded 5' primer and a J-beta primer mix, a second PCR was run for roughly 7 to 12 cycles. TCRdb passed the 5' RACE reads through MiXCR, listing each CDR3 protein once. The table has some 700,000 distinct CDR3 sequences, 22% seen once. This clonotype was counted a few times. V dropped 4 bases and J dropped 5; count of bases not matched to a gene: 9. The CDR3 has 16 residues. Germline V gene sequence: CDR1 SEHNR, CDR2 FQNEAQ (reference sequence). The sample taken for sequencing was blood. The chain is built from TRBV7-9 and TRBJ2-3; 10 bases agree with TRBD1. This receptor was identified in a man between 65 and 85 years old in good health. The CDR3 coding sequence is TGTGCCAGCAGCTCACTGGGACAGGGGAGAAGAGATACGCAGTATTTT. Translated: CASSSLGQGRRDTQYF.